The 11 T cell receptor beta chains given below trace back to one sample, sequenced in a study of T cells in Graves' hyperthyroidism and ophthalmopathy. TCR beta CDR3 sequences were amplified from RNA transcripts. With the HTBI primer set, the TCR CDR3 went through a first round of RT-PCR. TCRdb re-called the multiplex PCR reads with MiXCR, one entry per CDR3 protein. The table lists over 250,000 distinct CDR3 sequences, roughly an eighth of them singletons. Sequencing was done on a sample of blood. These receptors came from a woman aged 40 to 50 with Graves' ophthalmopathy.

This clonotype was picked up many times. The CDR3 reads CASGVGNEQFF. The CDR3, as DNA: TGTGCCAGCGGAGTAGGCAATGAGCAGTTCTTC. This chain links TRBV7-9 with TRBJ2-1; D gene uncertain. V lost 8 bases, J lost 6 bases, and 8 bases lay in between. The length of the CDR3 is 11 residues. Germline CDR1 reads SEHNR; CDR2 reads FQNEAQ (reference sequence).

The table lists this clonotype with many counts. This chain uses TRBV3-1 with TRBJ1-5, with D possibly TRBD1 on 6 matching bases. The V and J ends lost 3 bases and 2 bases respectively, with 17 bases between them. In germline, CDR1 is LGHDT, CDR2 YNNKEL (reference sequence). There are 17 residues in the CDR3. This chain's CDR3 is CASSHSTGLGGNQPQHF. In nucleotides, the CDR3 is TGTGCCAGCAGCCATTCGACAGGCCTTGGGGGCAATCAGCCCCAGCATTTT.

This clonotype was counted a few times. The chain carries TRBV14 and TRBJ2-7; the D is unclear. The CDR3 covers 14 residues. Trimming shortened V by 4 bases and J by 0 bases, and 10 bases separated the two germline ends. The germline gives CDR1 SGHDN, CDR2 FVKESK. The CDR3 DNA reads TGTGCCAGCAGCCTTAGCTTAAACTCCTACGAGCAGTACTTC. Its translation: CASSLSLNSYEQYF.

This clonotype was counted at least ten times. CDR3 sequence reads: CASSLTVASSYEQYF. The CDR3 DNA sequence: TGTGCCAGCAGTTTAACGGTCGCGAGCTCCTACGAGCAGTACTTC. The gene calls are TRBV12-3 or TRBV12-4 and TRBJ2-7; D gene uncertain. The CDR3 has 15 amino acids. The V end was cut by 2 bases, the J end by 0 bases, with 11 bases between.

This clonotype has ten or more counts. The J gene is TRBJ1-4, the V gene TRBV2, with D possibly matching TRBD1 (5 bases). V was trimmed by 6 bases and J by 3 bases, leaving 14 bases between them. Germline V lookup: CDR1 SNHLY, CDR2 FYNNEI. The CDR3 spans 15 residues. The CDR3 DNA reads TGTGCCAGCAGAGAACCGGGACGGTCTAATGAAAAACTGTTTTTT. Encoded protein: CASREPGRSNEKLFF.

In this sample, this clonotype turned up many times. V usage is TRBV19 and J usage is TRBJ1-5, with 8 bases lining up with TRBD1. V lost 5 bases and J lost 2; bases outside the gene matches: 8. Per germline, CDR1 LNHDA and CDR2 SQIVND (reference sequence). CDR3 length equals 16 residues. The CDR3 is CASSPLDRGGNQPQHF. CDR3 DNA sequence: TGTGCCAGTAGTCCCCTCGACAGGGGAGGCAATCAGCCCCAGCATTTT.

The chain combines TRBV19 with TRBJ1-3; D remains unclear. This CDR3 is built from 13 residues. Trimming stripped 7 bases from V and 0 bases from J, with 7 bases between. CDR1 is LNHDA and CDR2 is SQIVND in the germline V gene (reference sequence). The CDR3 loop is CASTEYSGNTIYF. The CDR3 DNA reads as TGTGCCAGTACGGAGTACTCTGGAAACACCATATATTTT.

The sample holds a few counts of this clonotype. The rearrangement uses TRBV25-1 and TRBJ2-1, with 10 bases aligning to TRBD1. The V segment lost 6 bases and the J segment 6 bases; nucleotides outside the gene matches: 11. The germline V gene encodes CDR1 MGHDK and CDR2 SYGVNS. This CDR3 contains 16 residues. CDR3 in DNA: TGTGCCAGCAGCGGAGACCGGGACAGGGGAATCAATGAGCAGTTCTTC. Its translation: CASSGDRDRGINEQFF.

This clonotype was counted ten times or more. The J gene is TRBJ2-1, the V gene TRBV19; 15 bases agree with TRBD2. This CDR3 is 16 amino acids long. CDR1 LNHDA and CDR2 SQIVND come from the germline V gene (reference sequence). With V trimmed by 5 bases and J by 9 bases, 8 bases remained unmatched. Here the CDR3 reads CASSPRTSGGAVEQFF. In nucleotides, the CDR3 is TGTGCCAGTAGTCCCCGGACTAGCGGGGGGGCCGTTGAGCAGTTCTTC.

Many counts were recorded for this clonotype. The rearrangement links TRBV7-9 to TRBJ2-5; 10 bases are a match to TRBD1. The CDR3 is 21 residues long. After removal of 4 bases from V and 0 bases from J, the junction contained 20 bases not matched to a gene. CDR1 SEHNR and CDR2 FQNEAQ come from the germline V gene (reference sequence). The CDR3 bases are TGTGCCAGCAGCTGGACAAATATTGGGACAGGGGCGTTCGGGTACCAAGAGACCCAGTACTTC. Its translation: CASSWTNIGTGAFGYQETQYF.

This clonotype was picked up a small number of times. Lacking the conserved final phenylalanine or tryptophan, this CDR3 likely reflects a read error. This chain connects TRBV6-1 to TRBJ1-2; D unclear. The CDR3 covers 13 residues. Germline loops: CDR1 MNHNS, CDR2 SASEGT. Trimming took 6 bases from V and 4 from J, leaving 12 bases between them. Written as DNA, the CDR3 is TGTGCCAGCAGCCTCAACCCAGGCTATGGCTACACCCTC. It is translated as CASSLNPGYGYTL.